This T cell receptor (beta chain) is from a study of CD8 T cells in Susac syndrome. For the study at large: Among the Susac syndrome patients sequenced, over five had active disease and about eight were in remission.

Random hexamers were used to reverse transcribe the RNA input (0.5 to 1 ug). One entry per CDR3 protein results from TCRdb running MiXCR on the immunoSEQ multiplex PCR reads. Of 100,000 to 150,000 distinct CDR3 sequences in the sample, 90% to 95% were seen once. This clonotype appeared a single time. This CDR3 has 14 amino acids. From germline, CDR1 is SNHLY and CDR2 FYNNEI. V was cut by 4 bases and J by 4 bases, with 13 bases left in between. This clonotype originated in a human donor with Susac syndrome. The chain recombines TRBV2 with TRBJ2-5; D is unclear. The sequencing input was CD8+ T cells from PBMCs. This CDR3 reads CASSAATQIETQYF. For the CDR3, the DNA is TGTGCCAGCAGTGCTGCAACGCAGATAGAGACCCAGTACTTC.